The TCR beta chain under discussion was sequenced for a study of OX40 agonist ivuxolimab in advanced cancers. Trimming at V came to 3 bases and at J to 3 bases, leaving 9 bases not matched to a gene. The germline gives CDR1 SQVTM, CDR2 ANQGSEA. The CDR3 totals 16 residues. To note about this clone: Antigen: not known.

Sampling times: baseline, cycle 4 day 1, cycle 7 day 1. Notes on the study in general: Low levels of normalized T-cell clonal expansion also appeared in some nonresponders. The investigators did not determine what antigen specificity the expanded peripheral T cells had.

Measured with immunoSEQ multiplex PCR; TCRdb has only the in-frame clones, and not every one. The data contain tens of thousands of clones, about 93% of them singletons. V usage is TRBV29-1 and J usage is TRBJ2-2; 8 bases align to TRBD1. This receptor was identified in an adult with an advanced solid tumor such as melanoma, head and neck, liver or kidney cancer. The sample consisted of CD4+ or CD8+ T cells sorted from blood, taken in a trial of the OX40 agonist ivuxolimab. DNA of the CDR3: TGCAGCGTTGAGGCGGACAGGGCCGATTACACCGGGGAGCTGTTTTTT. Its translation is CSVEADRADYTGELFF.